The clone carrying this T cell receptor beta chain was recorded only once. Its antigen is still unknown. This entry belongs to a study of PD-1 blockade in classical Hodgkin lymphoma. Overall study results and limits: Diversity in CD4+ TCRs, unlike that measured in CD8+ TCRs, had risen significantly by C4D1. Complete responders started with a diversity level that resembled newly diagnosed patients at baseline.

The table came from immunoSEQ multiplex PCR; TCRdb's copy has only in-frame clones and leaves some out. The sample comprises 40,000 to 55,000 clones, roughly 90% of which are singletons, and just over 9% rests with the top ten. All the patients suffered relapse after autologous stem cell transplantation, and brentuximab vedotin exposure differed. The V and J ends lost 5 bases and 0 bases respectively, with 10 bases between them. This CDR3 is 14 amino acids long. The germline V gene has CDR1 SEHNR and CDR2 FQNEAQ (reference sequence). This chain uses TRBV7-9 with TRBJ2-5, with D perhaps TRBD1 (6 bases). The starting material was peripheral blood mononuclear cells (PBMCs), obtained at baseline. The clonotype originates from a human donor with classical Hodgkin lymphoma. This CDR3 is CASSPQGYQETQYF. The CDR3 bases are TGTGCCAGCAGCCCCCAGGGGTACCAAGAGACCCAGTACTTC.